One T cell receptor beta chain is described in this entry. The data derive from a study of blood T cell repertoires in COVID-19. Generated by immunoSEQ multiplex PCR, the TCRdb table keeps only in-frame clones and is missing some. This table has 150,000 or so clones, roughly 80% appearing once. The material sequenced was PBMCs or T cells enriched from blood (not recorded which). This TCR was sampled from a woman in her thirties or forties with acute COVID-19.

The CDR3 DNA reads as TGTGCCAGCAGCAAAACAGGGGGTACTGAAGCTTTCTTT. The encoded protein is CASSKTGGTEAFF. The genes are TRBV12-3 or TRBV12-4 and TRBJ1-1; 8 nucleotides align to TRBD1. The CDR3 loop spans 13 amino acids. Losses at the gene ends were 6 bases for V and 5 bases for J; bases not matched to a gene: 5.